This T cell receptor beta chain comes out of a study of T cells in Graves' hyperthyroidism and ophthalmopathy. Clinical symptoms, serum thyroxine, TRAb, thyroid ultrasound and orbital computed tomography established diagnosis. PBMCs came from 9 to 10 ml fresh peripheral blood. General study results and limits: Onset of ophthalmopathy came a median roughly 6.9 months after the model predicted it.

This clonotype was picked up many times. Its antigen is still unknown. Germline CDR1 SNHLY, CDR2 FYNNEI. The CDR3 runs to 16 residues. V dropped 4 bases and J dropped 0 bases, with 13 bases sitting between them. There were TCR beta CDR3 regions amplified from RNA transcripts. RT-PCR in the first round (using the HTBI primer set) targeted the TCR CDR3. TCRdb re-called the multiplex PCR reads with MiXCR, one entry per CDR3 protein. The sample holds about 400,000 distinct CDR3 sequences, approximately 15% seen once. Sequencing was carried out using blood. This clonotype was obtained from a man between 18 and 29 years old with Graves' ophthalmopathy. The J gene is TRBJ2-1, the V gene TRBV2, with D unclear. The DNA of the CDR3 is TGTGCCAGCAGTGGTTCGGCGGTCGGCTCCTACAATGAGCAGTTCTTC. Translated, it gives CASSGSAVGSYNEQFF.